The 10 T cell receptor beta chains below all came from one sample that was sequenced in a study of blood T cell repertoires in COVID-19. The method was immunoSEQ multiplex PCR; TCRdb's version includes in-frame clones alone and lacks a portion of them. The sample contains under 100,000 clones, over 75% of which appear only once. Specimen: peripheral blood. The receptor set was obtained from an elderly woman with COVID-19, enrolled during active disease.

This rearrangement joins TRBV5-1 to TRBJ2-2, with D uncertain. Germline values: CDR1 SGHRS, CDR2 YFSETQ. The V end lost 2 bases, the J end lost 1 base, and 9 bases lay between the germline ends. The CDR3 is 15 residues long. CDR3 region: CASSFELGNTGELFF. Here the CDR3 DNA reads TGCGCCAGCAGCTTCGAGCTAGGGAACACCGGGGAGCTGTTTTTT.

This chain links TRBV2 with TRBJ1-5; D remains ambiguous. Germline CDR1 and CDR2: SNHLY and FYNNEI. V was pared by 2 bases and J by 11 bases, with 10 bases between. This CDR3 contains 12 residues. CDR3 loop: CASSERGGSQHF. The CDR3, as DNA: TGTGCCAGCAGTGAACGGGGTGGGTCCCAGCATTTT.

The CDR3 protein is CASGPPWGGEADTIYF. The CDR3 DNA sequence: TGTGCTAGTGGTCCTCCATGGGGGGGAGAGGCAGACACCATATATTTT. The chain joins TRBV12-5 to TRBJ1-3; TRBD1 is a possible D gene (5 bases). Germline CDR1 is LGHNT and CDR2 is FRNRAP. The CDR3 has 16 residues. V was trimmed by 5 bases and J by 8 bases, leaving 22 bases between them.

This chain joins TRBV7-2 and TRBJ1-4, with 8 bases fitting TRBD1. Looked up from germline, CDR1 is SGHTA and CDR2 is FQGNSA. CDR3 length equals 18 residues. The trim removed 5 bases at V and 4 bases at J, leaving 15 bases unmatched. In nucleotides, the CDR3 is TGTGCCAGCAGCCAGCAATACCAGGGACAGGTGGGTAATGAAAAACTGTTTTTT. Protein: CASSQQYQGQVGNEKLFF.

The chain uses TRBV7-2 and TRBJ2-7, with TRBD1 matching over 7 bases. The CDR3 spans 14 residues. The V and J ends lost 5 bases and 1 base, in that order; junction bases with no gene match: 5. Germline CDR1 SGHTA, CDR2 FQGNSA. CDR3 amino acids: CASSLDRLSYEQYF. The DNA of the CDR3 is TGTGCCAGCAGCCTGGACAGGCTTTCCTACGAGCAGTACTTC.

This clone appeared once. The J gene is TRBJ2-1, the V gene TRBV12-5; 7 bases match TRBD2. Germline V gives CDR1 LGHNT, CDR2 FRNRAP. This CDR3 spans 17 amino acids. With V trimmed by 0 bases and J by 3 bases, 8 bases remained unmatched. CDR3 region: CASGLVRAGPFYNEQFF. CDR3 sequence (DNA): TGTGCTAGTGGTTTGGTAAGAGCGGGACCCTTCTACAATGAGCAGTTCTTC.

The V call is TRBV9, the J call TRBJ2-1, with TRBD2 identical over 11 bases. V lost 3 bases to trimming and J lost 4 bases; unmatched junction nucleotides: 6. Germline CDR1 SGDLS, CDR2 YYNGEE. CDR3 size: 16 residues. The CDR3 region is CASSARTSGSYNEQFF. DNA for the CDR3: TGTGCCAGCAGCGCCCGGACTAGCGGGTCATACAATGAGCAGTTCTTC.

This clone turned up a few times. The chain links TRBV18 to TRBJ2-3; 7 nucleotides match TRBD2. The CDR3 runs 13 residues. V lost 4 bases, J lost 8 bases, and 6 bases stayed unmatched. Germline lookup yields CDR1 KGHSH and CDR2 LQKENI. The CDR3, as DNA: TGTGCCAGCTCACTCCCGGGGGAGGGTACGCAGTATTTT. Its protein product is CASSLPGEGTQYF. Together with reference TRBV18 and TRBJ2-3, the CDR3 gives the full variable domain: NAGVMQNPRHLVRRRGQEARLRCSPMKGHSHVYWYRQLPEEGLKFMVYLQKENIIDESGMPKERFSAEFPKEGPSILRIQQVVRGDSAAYFCASSLPGEGTQYFGPGTRLTVL.

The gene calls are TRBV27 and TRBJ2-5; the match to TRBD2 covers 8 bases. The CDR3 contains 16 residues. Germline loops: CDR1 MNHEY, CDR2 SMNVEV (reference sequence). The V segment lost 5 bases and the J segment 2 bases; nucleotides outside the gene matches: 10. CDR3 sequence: CASSGTSGNRQETQYF. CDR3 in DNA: TGTGCCAGCAGTGGAACTAGCGGTAACCGACAAGAGACCCAGTACTTC.

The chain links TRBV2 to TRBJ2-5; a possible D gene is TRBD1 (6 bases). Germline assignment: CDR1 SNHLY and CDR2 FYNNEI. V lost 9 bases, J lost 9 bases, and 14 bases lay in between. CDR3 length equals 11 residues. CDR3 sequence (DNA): TGTGCCAGTCAGTCCTCAGGGGCCCAGTACTTC. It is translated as CASQSSGAQYF.